These T cell receptor beta chains were read from a single sample in a study of cytomegalovirus exposure and HLA in healthy donors. Assay: immunoSEQ multiplex PCR; the TCRdb copy retains only in-frame clones and omits some. Of about 160,000 clones in the sample, approximately 78% are singletons; the top ten hold over 1.1%. Sequencing was carried out using PBMCs. The receptors were sampled from a male donor in good health and CMV-seronegative. The CDR3 runs from the conserved cysteine through the conserved F or W. Fields, in order: D gene, V gene, J gene, clone size, CDR3 DNA, CDR3 protein. The D gene is left open where the match is weak. Rows may omit the clone size; those that give it use once, few, many or a size class.

>TRBD2|TRBV6-1|TRBJ2-7|.
TGTGCCAGCAGTGAATCACTAGCGGAGTACTACGAGCAGTACTTC
CASSESLAEYYEQYF
>TRBD1|TRBV7-7|TRBJ1-1|.
TGTGCTAGCAGCTTAACGGCAGGGGGACTTGCTTTCTTT
CASSLTAGGLAFF
>.|TRBV29-1|TRBJ1-1|.
TGCAGCTTAGACACCCCGGGGACTGAAGCTTTCTTT
CSLDTPGTEAFF
>.|TRBV9|TRBJ1-2|few
TGTGCCAGCAGCGAGGCCGGGAATCCCTATGGCTACACCTTC
CASSEAGNPYGYTF
>TRBD2|TRBV7-2|TRBJ2-7|.
TGTGCCAGCAGCTTAGCGAGGACTAGCGGTCAGGCCTACGAGCAGTACTTC
CASSLARTSGQAYEQYF
>TRBD2|TRBV5-5|TRBJ2-1|once
TGTGCCAGCAGCTTGGCCGGCGGGAGCTCCTACAATGAGCAGTTCTTC
CASSLAGGSSYNEQFF
>TRBD2|TRBV10-3|TRBJ2-3|.
TGTGCCATCAGAAGCGAGCGGGGGGAGAAAGATACGCAGTATTTT
CAIRSERGEKDTQYF
>TRBD2|TRBV2|TRBJ2-1|.
TGTGCCAGCAGTGTTCCTAGCGGGAGGTCCTATGAGCAGTTCTTC
CASSVPSGRSYEQFF
>TRBD1|TRBV28|TRBJ1-4|.
TGTGCCAGCAGTCCTATGGACAGGGCAACTAATGAAAAACTGTTTTTT
CASSPMDRATNEKLFF
>TRBD1|TRBV7-9|TRBJ1-6|.
TGTGCCAGCAGCGTAGGGGGCCCACTCCACTTT
CASSVGGPLHF
>TRBD1|TRBV27|TRBJ1-1|once
TGTGCCAGCAGTTTACCGGGACAGTCGACCGAAGCTTTCTTT
CASSLPGQSTEAFF
>.|TRBV19|TRBJ2-3|.
TGTGCCAGTAGTCCGCGCAGGGACACAGATACGCAGTATTTT
CASSPRRDTDTQYF
>.|TRBV5-1|TRBJ2-2|once
TGCGCCAGCAGGGACAGTTCGAACACCGGGGAGCTGTTTTTT
CASRDSSNTGELFF
>TRBD2|TRBV13|TRBJ2-5|.
TGTGCCAGCAGCTTAGGTTTAGCGGGAGACCAAGAGACCCAGTACTTC
CASSLGLAGDQETQYF
>TRBD1|TRBV5-1|TRBJ1-6|once
TGCGCCAGCAGCTCAGATACAGGGGGTTCACCCCTCCACTTT
CASSSDTGGSPLHF
>TRBD1|TRBV2|TRBJ1-1|.
TGTGCCAGCAGTGGGGGACAGGGGGCTCTGAACACTGAAGCTTTCTTT
CASSGGQGALNTEAFF
>TRBD1|TRBV28|TRBJ2-7|.
TGTGCCAGCACTGCCCCGGGACAGGGTTACGAGCAGTACTTC
CASTAPGQGYEQYF
>.|TRBV7-3|TRBJ1-1|.
TGTGCCAGCAGCCCAGGGGTGGTAACTGAAGCTTTCTTT
CASSPGVVTEAFF
>TRBD2|TRBV19|TRBJ2-1|.
TGTGCCAGTAGTACCCGGGTCCGACTAGCGGGAGTCCTCAATGAGCAGTTCTTC
CASSTRVRLAGVLNEQFF
>TRBD1|TRBV2|TRBJ1-2|.
TGTGCCAGCATCCCTAGGGGACAGGGGGGCTATGGCTACACCTTC
CASIPRGQGGYGYTF
>TRBD1|TRBV12-5|TRBJ1-2|.
TGTGCTAGTGGCCAATCGGGACAGGGAGGGAGGCTGAGAGGCTACACCTTC
CASGQSGQGGRLRGYTF
>.|TRBV27|TRBJ2-1|.
TGTGCCACTACGCACTACAATGAGCAGTTCTTC
CATTHYNEQFF
>TRBD1|TRBV9|TRBJ1-3|few
TGTGCCAGCACCCGATCCGGGACAGGGATAACTGGAAACACCATATATTTT
CASTRSGTGITGNTIYF
>TRBD2|TRBV14|TRBJ2-7|few
TGTGCCAGCAGCCATCCCCTAGCGGGGGGCTCCTACGAGCAGTACTTC
CASSHPLAGGSYEQYF
>.|TRBV19|TRBJ1-6|.
TGTGCCAGTAAAGAGGGAAGCGTCGTCACTAATTCACCCCTCCACTTT
CASKEGSVVTNSPLHF
>TRBD1|TRBV6-6|TRBJ2-1|once
TGTGCCAGCTCGACAGGGAATGAGCAGTTCTTC
CASSTGNEQFF